Below are 30 T cell receptor beta chains sequenced from a single sample in a study of T cells in Graves' hyperthyroidism and ophthalmopathy. TCR beta CDR3 regions were amplified from RNA. During a first-round RT-PCR of the TCR CDR3, the HTBI primer set was used. TCRdb ran MiXCR on the multiplex PCR reads and lists one entry per CDR3 protein. The repertoire holds about 180,000 distinct CDR3 sequences, over 15% seen once, with 25% to 30% in the top ten. Material: blood. The receptor set was obtained from a woman between 50 and 59 years old with Graves' hyperthyroidism.

Only a few counts were recorded for this clonotype. CDR3 bases: TGTGCCAGTAGTCCTGATTACTCTGGGGCCAACGTCCTGACTTTC. It is translated as CASSPDYSGANVLTF. The chain couples TRBV19 to TRBJ2-6, with no clear D. From germline, CDR1 is LNHDA and CDR2 SQIVND (reference sequence). This CDR3 contains 15 residues. The V end lost 5 bases, the J end lost 0 bases, and 8 bases lay between the germline ends.

This clonotype was seen many times. The CDR3 spells CASSVDQGTLNTEAFF. The CDR3 DNA reads as TGTGCCAGCAGCGTAGATCAAGGGACCCTGAACACTGAAGCTTTCTTT. The chain is built from TRBV9 and TRBJ1-1, with a possible D match to TRBD1 (5 bases). The V gene's germline CDR1 is SGDLS and CDR2 YYNGEE. The CDR3 is 16 residues long. The V end lost 0 bases, the J end lost 0 bases, and 12 bases lay between the germline ends.

This chain connects TRBV28 to TRBJ1-2; tentative D call: TRBD1 (6 bases). This CDR3 region has 13 residues. The V and J ends lost 2 bases and 8 bases respectively, with 12 bases between them. Looked up from germline, CDR1 is MDHEN and CDR2 is SYDVKM. The CDR3 spells CASSLGGQWGYTF. The CDR3 DNA follows: TGTGCCAGCAGTTTAGGAGGACAGTGGGGCTACACCTTC.

This clonotype was detected a few times. CDR3: CASRTTRRGPDTQYF. The DNA for the CDR3 is TGTGCCAGCAGAACAACTAGAAGGGGCCCAGATACGCAGTATTTT. This chain links TRBV2 with TRBJ2-3; D assignment may be TRBD1 or TRBD2 (5 bases each). V lost 6 bases to trimming and J lost 4 bases, with 17 bases between them. CDR3 length: 15 residues. Germline assignment: CDR1 SNHLY and CDR2 FYNNEI. The full variable domain, its missing parts supplied by reference TRBV2 and TRBJ2-3, is EPEVTQTPSHQVTQMGQEVILRCVPISNHLYFYWYRQILGQKVEFLVSFYNNEISEKSEIFDDQFSVERPDGSNFTLKIRSTKLEDSAMYFCASRTTRRGPDTQYFGPGTRLTVL.

At least ten counts were recorded for this clonotype. The rearrangement uses TRBV27 and TRBJ1-5, with TRBD1 identical over 11 bases. This CDR3 region has 14 residues. The J segment lost 6 bases and the V segment lost 5 bases, leaving 3 bases of the junction unmatched. In germline, CDR1 is MNHEY, CDR2 SMNVEV (reference sequence). CDR3 residues: CASSLGQGGQPQHF. The CDR3 DNA reads as TGTGCCAGCAGTCTGGGACAGGGGGGTCAGCCCCAGCATTTT.

V and J are TRBV3-1 and TRBJ1-5; D ambiguous. The CDR3 is made up of 12 amino acids. CDR1 LGHDT and CDR2 YNNKEL come from the germline V gene (reference sequence). The V gene lost 5 bases and the J gene lost 4 bases, with 6 bases spanning the gap. The CDR3: CASSIRNQPQHF. The DNA for the CDR3 is TGTGCCAGCAGCATAAGAAATCAGCCCCAGCATTTT.

This clonotype was seen repeatedly, ten times or more. The genes are TRBV2 and TRBJ2-5; D remains unclear. CDR1 and CDR2 from the germline V gene are SNHLY and FYNNEI. The CDR3 is 12 amino acids. The germline V and J ends were trimmed by 4 bases and 4 bases, with 7 bases remaining between them. CDR3 loop: CASSVLSETQYF. The CDR3 coding sequence is TGTGCCAGCAGTGTGCTATCAGAGACCCAGTACTTC.

This clonotype showed up many times. The chain joins TRBV15 to TRBJ1-5; D unclear. CDR3 size: 15 residues. CDR1 and CDR2 (germline): LNHNV, YYDKDF (reference sequence). V was shortened by 1 base and J by 0 bases, with 7 bases between the two germline ends. The CDR3 is CATSRVVYSNQPQHF. The CDR3 DNA sequence: TGTGCCACCAGCAGAGTGGTGTATAGCAATCAGCCCCAGCATTTT. Variable domain in full (rest from reference TRBV15 and TRBJ1-5): DAMVIQNPRYQVTQFGKPVTLSCSQTLNHNVMYWYQQKSSQAPKLLFHYYDKDFNNEADTPDNFQSRRPNTSFCFLDIRSPGLGDTAMYLCATSRVVYSNQPQHFGDGTRLSIL.

The chain has TRBV6-6 and TRBJ2-7; TRBD1 aligns across 10 bases. This CDR3 is 16 amino acids long. Germline trimming cut 0 bases from V and 2 bases from J; bases unmatched to any gene: 4. CDR1 MNHNY and CDR2 SVGAGI come from the germline V gene (reference sequence). CDR3 sequence reads: CASSYSMGQGTYEQYF. DNA for the CDR3: TGTGCCAGCAGTTACTCGATGGGACAGGGGACCTACGAGCAGTACTTC.

This clonotype was detected many times. The rearrangement uses TRBV9 and TRBJ2-5, with 11 bases identical to TRBD1. CDR1 and CDR2 (germline): SGDLS, YYNGEE. J lost 5 bases, V lost 0 bases, and 3 bases had no gene match. The length of the CDR3 is 15 residues. The CDR3 is CASSVAGTGGETQYF. CDR3 in DNA: TGTGCCAGCAGCGTAGCCGGGACAGGGGGGGAGACCCAGTACTTC.

V and J are TRBV5-4 and TRBJ2-1, with TRBD1 as a possible D gene (9 bases). The germline V gene encodes CDR1 SGHNT and CDR2 YYREEE (reference sequence). CDR3 length: 15 amino acids. V dropped 2 bases and J dropped 6 bases, with 15 bases sitting between them. CDR3 bases: TGTGCCAGCAGCTTACAGGGGGCGGGGGGCAATGAGCAGTTCTTC. The encoded protein is CASSLQGAGGNEQFF. The full variable domain, completed using reference TRBV5-4 and TRBJ2-1, is ETGVTQSPTHLIKTRGQQVTLRCSSQSGHNTVSWYQQALGQGPQFIFQYYREEENGRGNFPPRFSGLQFPNYSSELNVNALELDDSALYLCASSLQGAGGNEQFFGPGTRLTVL.

Many counts were recorded for this clonotype. V gene TRBV20-1 combines with J gene TRBJ2-1; 12 nucleotides match TRBD1. The CDR3 has 13 amino acids. In germline, CDR1 is DFQATT, CDR2 SNEGSKA (reference sequence). Trimming at V came to 7 bases and at J to 9 bases, leaving 7 bases not matched to a gene. CDR3 DNA sequence: TGCAGTGGGGGACAGGGGGCAGGAGGTGAGCAGTTCTTC. Its translation: CSGGQGAGGEQFF.

This clonotype was detected ten times or more. The rearrangement joins TRBV20-1 to TRBJ1-2, with no clear D. The CDR3 spans 13 residues. Trimming shortened V by 6 bases and J by 5 bases, and 16 bases separated the two germline ends. Germline CDR1 DFQATT, CDR2 SNEGSKA (reference sequence). CDR3 nucleotide sequence: TGCAGTGCGACATATACAGACCAATATGGCTACACCTTC. Translation: CSATYTDQYGYTF.

This clonotype was counted a few times. The chain links TRBV12-3 or TRBV12-4 to TRBJ1-5; possible D gene TRBD1, 5 bases. The CDR3 consists of 16 residues. Trimming pared 5 bases from V and 2 bases from J, leaving 16 bases between. The CDR3 coding sequence is TGTGCCAGCAGTGCGACGGACACCCCGGGCAATCAGCCCCAGCATTTT. This sequence encodes CASSATDTPGNQPQHF.

This clonotype was observed many times. The chain combines TRBV24-1 with TRBJ2-2; maybe TRBD2 (5 bases). The V and J ends lost 10 bases and 4 bases respectively, with 12 bases between them. Germline lookup yields CDR1 KGHDR and CDR2 SFDVKD. The CDR3 has 13 residues. The CDR3 loop reads CATSGSGTGELFF. CDR3 coding DNA: TGTGCCACTTCGGGGTCGGGCACCGGGGAGCTGTTTTTT.

This clonotype came up many times. This sequence joins TRBV6-1 and TRBJ1-4; tentative D call: TRBD1 (5 bases). Per the germline V gene, CDR1 is MNHNS and CDR2 is SASEGT. Trimming cost V 6 bases and J 0 bases, with 11 bases left between them. There are 15 residues in the CDR3. The CDR3 region has the DNA TGTGCCAGCAGCTGGGGACTTACAACTAATGAAAAACTGTTTTTT. This translates into CASSWGLTTNEKLFF.

By share, this clonotype ranks as medium-sized. V and J are TRBV12-3 or TRBV12-4 and TRBJ1-4; D uncertain. The length of the CDR3 is 15 residues. V lost 5 bases and J 8 bases, leaving 18 bases between the germline ends. CDR3 amino acids: CASSLLPPRSEKLFF. Here the CDR3 DNA reads TGTGCCAGCAGTCTCCTGCCCCCCAGGAGCGAAAAACTGTTTTTT.

In this sample, this clonotype turned up many times. This chain uses TRBV12-3 or TRBV12-4 with TRBJ2-7, with D uncertain. The V gene lost 9 bases and the J gene lost 1 base, with 19 bases spanning the gap. CDR3 size: 15 residues. In DNA form, the CDR3 reads TGTGCCAGTAAGGCCCAGAAGTCCCCTTCCTACGAGCAGTACTTC. As protein: CASKAQKSPSYEQYF.

This clonotype was detected many times. This chain links TRBV5-1 with TRBJ1-2; 9 positions agree with TRBD1. The CDR3 spans 13 residues. Germline CDR1 is SGHRS and CDR2 is YFSETQ. The J segment lost 8 bases and the V segment lost 0 bases, leaving 2 bases of the junction unmatched. The DNA of the CDR3 is TGCGCCAGCAGCTTGGACAGGGGGCAAGGCTACACCTTC. It is translated as CASSLDRGQGYTF.

At least ten counts were recorded for this clonotype. Here the CDR3 reads CASSTSPPPGTF. The CDR3 DNA sequence: TGTGCCAGCAGCACTTCTCCCCCTCCGGGAACCTTC. The J gene is TRBJ1-2, the V gene TRBV28; D gene uncertain. The V gene's germline CDR1 is MDHEN and CDR2 SYDVKM. V was cut by 6 bases and J by 14 bases, with 19 bases left in between. CDR3 size: 12 residues.

There are many counts of this clonotype. This rearrangement joins TRBV19 to TRBJ2-2; 7 bases are a match to TRBD2. In germline, CDR1 is LNHDA, CDR2 SQIVND (reference sequence). The CDR3 totals 17 residues. The ends lost 10 bases at V and 3 bases at J; junction bases unmatched: 17. DNA of the CDR3: TGTGCCACTAGAGGGGCCTACGGGGGAGGGGACACCGGGGAGCTGTTTTTT. Amino acid sequence: CATRGAYGGGDTGELFF.

This clonotype was seen once. The gene calls are TRBV19 and TRBJ2-1; 7 nucleotides line up with TRBD2. This CDR3 contains 16 residues. Germline V CDR1 and CDR2: LNHDA, SQIVND (reference sequence). V gave up 5 bases and J gave up 2 bases; unmatched junction bases: 9. DNA of the CDR3: TGTGCCAGTAGTCTTTCTAGCGGCCTAACCTACAATGAGCAGTTCTTC. The encoded protein is CASSLSSGLTYNEQFF.

At least ten counts were recorded for this clonotype. The rearrangement links TRBV3-1 to TRBJ1-5; D is perhaps TRBD1 (5 bases). V lost 4 bases to trimming and J lost 0 bases, with 13 bases between them. This CDR3 region has 16 residues. Per germline, CDR1 LGHDT and CDR2 YNNKEL (reference sequence). Written as DNA, the CDR3 is TGTGCCAGCAGCCGCGGGACGGGGCATAGCAATCAGCCCCAGCATTTT. Amino acids: CASSRGTGHSNQPQHF.

This clonotype was observed many times. V and J are TRBV9 and TRBJ2-1; D perhaps matches TRBD2 (5 bases). CDR3 length equals 16 residues. Trimming removed 0 bases at V and 5 bases at J, with 15 bases between. Germline loops: CDR1 SGDLS, CDR2 YYNGEE. The CDR3 DNA reads TGTGCCAGCAGCGTAGGCTCTAGCCGCCCCGACAATGAGCAGTTCTTC. Amino acids: CASSVGSSRPDNEQFF.

The chain couples TRBV5-1 to TRBJ2-2; the D gene is possibly TRBD1 (6 bases). Trimming took 5 bases from V and 1 from J, leaving 15 bases between them. The CDR3 length is 16 residues. The germline gives CDR1 SGHRS, CDR2 YFSETQ. CDR3 region: CASRRGIARNTGELFF. CDR3 DNA: TGCGCCAGCAGAAGGGGGATAGCCCGGAACACCGGGGAGCTGTTTTTT.

This clonotype was observed at least ten times. The rearrangement joins TRBV28 to TRBJ2-1; 11 positions agree with TRBD1. This CDR3 has 22 residues. J was trimmed by 0 bases and V by 4 bases; bases with no gene match: 20. Germline V gene sequence: CDR1 MDHEN, CDR2 SYDVKM. CDR3 DNA: TGTGCCAGCAGTTGGGACAGGGGGAGGACAGCGGGCGCGAAAAGCTCCTACAATGAGCAGTTCTTC. As protein: CASSWDRGRTAGAKSSYNEQFF.

This clonotype was seen many times. J is TRBJ1-4 and V is TRBV7-9, with 8 bases aligning to TRBD1. The V segment lost 5 bases and the J segment 4 bases; nucleotides outside the gene matches: 3. The CDR3 spans 14 residues. CDR1 SEHNR and CDR2 FQNEAQ come from the germline V gene (reference sequence). CDR3 region: CASSRTGINEKLFF. CDR3 DNA: TGTGCCAGCAGCAGGACAGGGATTAATGAAAAACTGTTTTTT.

This clonotype was counted a few times. The chain employs TRBV4-3 and TRBJ2-7; TRBD1 aligns across 7 bases. With 2 bases clipped from V and 1 base from J, the junction kept 2 bases outside the gene matches. The CDR3 totals 14 residues. Germline V lookup: CDR1 LGHNA, CDR2 YSLEER. CDR3 region: CASSQHRGSYEQYF. CDR3 DNA sequence: TGCGCCAGCAGCCAACACAGGGGTTCCTACGAGCAGTACTTC.

This clonotype was picked up many times. The chain has TRBV6-5 and TRBJ1-2, with a possible D match to TRBD1 (5 bases). The CDR3 consists of 15 residues. Germline CDR1 is MNHEY and CDR2 is SVGAGI. The V gene lost 0 bases and the J gene lost 6 bases, with 14 bases spanning the gap. CDR3 protein: CASSYSPGTRDGYTF. CDR3 in DNA: TGTGCCAGCAGTTACTCGCCAGGGACGAGAGATGGCTACACCTTC.

This clonotype showed up many times. The rearrangement links TRBV20-1 to TRBJ2-7, with 7 positions matching TRBD1. Germline V gives CDR1 DFQATT, CDR2 SNEGSKA (reference sequence). The J segment lost 0 bases and the V segment lost 1 base, leaving 15 bases of the junction unmatched. This CDR3 comprises 18 residues. The CDR3 nucleotides read TGCAGTGCTAGAGGTGACAGGGAAATACTATCGAGCTCCTACGAGCAGTACTTC. Translated, it gives CSARGDREILSSSYEQYF.